These T cell receptor beta chains were read from a single sample in a study of T-cell reconstitution after alpha-beta-depleted transplantation in children. TCRdb ran MiXCR on the PCR reads and lists one entry per CDR3 protein. In the table there are about 980,000 distinct CDR3 sequences, roughly 31% of which are singletons. Sequencing used PBMCs, mostly from graft donor cells, obtained 360 days after TCRalphabeta/CD19-depleted stem cell transplant. These receptors originate from a boy younger than two who had a stem cell transplant for SCID, so the T cells may come from the graft donor. Each CDR3 is given with its conserved first and last residue. Fields, in order: CDR3 protein, CDR3 DNA, D gene, J gene, clone size, V gene. D genes are given only for firm matches. Clone size is shown for a subset of rows, as once, few, many or a class of expanded clone.

CDR3: CASLYSGGAGSYGYTF
DNA: TGTGCCAGCCTTTACTCCGGCGGGGCGGGAAGTTATGGCTACACCTTC
D: .
J: TRBJ1-2
size: few
V: TRBV12-3/TRBV12-4

CDR3: CASSSPGQGRRVGELFF
DNA: TGTGCCAGCAGTTCCCCTGGACAGGGGAGAAGGGTCGGGGAGCTGTTTTTT
D: TRBD1
J: TRBJ2-2
size: .
V: TRBV6-2/TRBV6-3

CDR3: CASSLLDGGELFF
DNA: TGTGCCAGCAGCTTATTGGACGGAGGGGAGCTGTTTTTT
D: .
J: TRBJ2-2
size: .
V: TRBV7-3

CDR3: CASSLLLAGENTGELFF
DNA: TGCGCCAGCAGCCTACTACTAGCGGGCGAGAACACCGGGGAGCTGTTTTTT
D: TRBD2
J: TRBJ2-2
size: few
V: TRBV5-1

CDR3: CASSQERGAYEQYF
DNA: TGCGCCAGCAGCCAGGAGCGAGGTGCCTACGAGCAGTACTTC
D: .
J: TRBJ2-7
size: few
V: TRBV5-1

CDR3: CSARDAGGYWTEAFF
DNA: TGCAGTGCTAGAGATGCCGGGGGCTATTGGACTGAAGCTTTCTTT
D: .
J: TRBJ1-1
size: few
V: TRBV20-1

CDR3: CSAQGTTAYGYTF
DNA: TGCAGCGCCCAAGGAACTACGGCTTATGGCTACACCTTC
D: .
J: TRBJ1-2
size: .
V: TRBV29-1

CDR3: CASSQEGLAGGNEQFF
DNA: TGCGCCAGCAGCCAAGAAGGGCTAGCGGGGGGTAATGAGCAGTTCTTC
D: TRBD2
J: TRBJ2-1
size: .
V: TRBV4-3

CDR3: CASNKAGVGEKLFF
DNA: TGCGCCAGCAATAAGGCGGGGGTGGGGGAAAAACTGTTTTTT
D: .
J: TRBJ1-4
size: .
V: TRBV4-1

CDR3: CASSLHSPLTAGANVLTF
DNA: TGTGCCAGCAGTTTACATTCCCCTCTGACAGCCGGGGCCAACGTCCTGACTTTC
D: .
J: TRBJ2-6
size: .
V: TRBV27

CDR3: CASSRKVTGSYEQYF
DNA: TGCGCCAGCAGCCGAAAAGTGACAGGCTCCTACGAGCAGTACTTC
D: .
J: TRBJ2-7
size: .
V: TRBV5-1

CDR3: CASSVTGNNEKLFF
DNA: TGTGCCAGCAGTGTTACGGGGAATAATGAAAAACTGTTTTTT
D: .
J: TRBJ1-4
size: once
V: TRBV6-1

CDR3: CASSVGLLPTSRPRDTQYF
DNA: TGTGCCAGCAGCGTAGGACTACTACCGACTTCACGCCCTAGAGATACGCAGTATTTT
D: .
J: TRBJ2-3
size: .
V: TRBV9

CDR3: CASSPGTSRGNEQFF
DNA: TGTGCCAGCAGCCCAGGGACTAGCCGCGGCAATGAGCAGTTCTTC
D: TRBD2
J: TRBJ2-1
size: .
V: TRBV7-8

CDR3: CASSVATSTDTQYF
DNA: TGTGCCAGCAGCGTAGCCACTAGCACAGATACGCAGTATTTT
D: .
J: TRBJ2-3
size: .
V: TRBV9

CDR3: CASSQVFGRVGYEQYF
DNA: TGCGCCAGCAGCCAAGTTTTCGGCAGGGTGGGCTACGAGCAGTACTTC
D: .
J: TRBJ2-7
size: .
V: TRBV4-3

CDR3: CATSRTSRGYNEQFF
DNA: TGTGCCACCAGCAGGACTAGTAGGGGCTACAATGAGCAGTTCTTC
D: .
J: TRBJ2-1
size: .
V: TRBV15

CDR3: CATSDFGLQGSYNEQFF
DNA: TGTGCCACCAGTGATTTCGGTTTACAGGGGTCCTACAATGAGCAGTTCTTC
D: TRBD1
J: TRBJ2-1
size: few
V: TRBV24-1

CDR3: CAISPGTRKTQYF
DNA: TGTGCCATCAGCCCCGGGACTAGGAAGACCCAGTACTTC
D: TRBD2
J: TRBJ2-5
size: .
V: TRBV10-3

CDR3: CASRAPLQETQYF
DNA: TGTGCCAGCAGGGCCCCATTACAAGAGACCCAGTACTTC
D: .
J: TRBJ2-5
size: .
V: TRBV7-8

CDR3: CASRMERGKGAFF
DNA: TGTGCCAGCCGCATGGAAAGGGGGAAGGGAGCTTTCTTT
D: .
J: TRBJ1-1
size: .
V: TRBV6-5

CDR3: CASSSLWGTEAFF
DNA: TGTGCCAGCAGTAGCCTATGGGGGACTGAAGCTTTCTTT
D: .
J: TRBJ1-1
size: few
V: TRBV6-2/TRBV6-3

CDR3: CASSPTPGPSEQYF
DNA: TGTGCCAGCAGCCCCACCCCGGGACCGAGCGAGCAGTACTTC
D: .
J: TRBJ2-7
size: .
V: TRBV9

CDR3: CASSPANGRELTDTQYF
DNA: TGCGCCAGCAGCCCCGCGAACGGAAGGGAACTCACAGATACGCAGTATTTT
D: .
J: TRBJ2-3
size: .
V: TRBV4-1

CDR3: CASDERDTSYEQYF
DNA: TGTGCCAGCGATGAGCGGGACACCTCCTACGAGCAGTACTTC
D: .
J: TRBJ2-7
size: .
V: TRBV2

CDR3: CASSQGNRGLMNTEAFF
DNA: TGCGCCAGCAGCCAAGGGAACAGGGGGCTTATGAACACTGAAGCTTTCTTT
D: TRBD1
J: TRBJ1-1
size: .
V: TRBV4-3

CDR3: CASSLSYTGDYEQYF
DNA: TGCGCCAGCAGCTTGTCTTATACAGGGGACTACGAGCAGTACTTC
D: TRBD1
J: TRBJ2-7
size: .
V: TRBV5-1

CDR3: CSAHRDKGGYTF
DNA: TGCAGCGCCCACCGGGACAAAGGAGGCTACACCTTC
D: .
J: TRBJ1-2
size: few
V: TRBV29-1

CDR3: CASSSTGRGGTDTQYF
DNA: TGCGCCAGCAGTTCCACAGGGCGTGGGGGCACAGATACGCAGTATTTT
D: .
J: TRBJ2-3
size: .
V: TRBV5-1

CDR3: CASSPWYEDSNQPQHF
DNA: TGTGCCAGCAGCCCCTGGTACGAGGATAGCAATCAGCCCCAGCATTTT
D: .
J: TRBJ1-5
size: .
V: TRBV6-1

CDR3: CASRLGPGPGNTIYF
DNA: TGTGCCAGCAGACTGGGTCCAGGGCCAGGAAACACCATATATTTT
D: .
J: TRBJ1-3
size: .
V: TRBV12-3/TRBV12-4

CDR3: CASSLGGIDYEQYF
DNA: TGTGCCAGCAGTTTGGGGGGGATTGATTACGAGCAGTACTTC
D: TRBD2
J: TRBJ2-7
size: .
V: TRBV28

CDR3: CASSYSGEMNTEAFF
DNA: TGTGCCAGCAGTTACAGTGGAGAAATGAACACTGAAGCTTTCTTT
D: .
J: TRBJ1-1
size: .
V: TRBV6-2/TRBV6-3

CDR3: CASSSLASGGEQFF
DNA: TGTGCCAGCAGCAGTCTTGCTAGCGGGGGGGAGCAGTTCTTC
D: TRBD2
J: TRBJ2-1
size: few
V: TRBV7-3

CDR3: CASSLGQIGYKEQFF
DNA: TGTGCCAGCAGCTTGGGACAGATAGGGTACAAAGAGCAGTTCTTC
D: .
J: TRBJ2-1
size: .
V: TRBV5-6

CDR3: CAISEFDRGQETQYF
DNA: TGTGCCATCAGTGAGTTTGACAGGGGACAAGAGACCCAGTACTTC
D: TRBD1
J: TRBJ2-5
size: few
V: TRBV10-3

CDR3: CASSPRTSGGHRLFYEQYF
DNA: TGTGCCAGCTCACCAAGGACTAGCGGGGGGCACCGGCTTTTCTACGAGCAGTACTTC
D: TRBD2
J: TRBJ2-7
size: .
V: TRBV18

CDR3: CASRKQGASHNEQFF
DNA: TGTGCCAGCCGTAAACAGGGGGCAAGTCACAATGAGCAGTTCTTC
D: TRBD1
J: TRBJ2-1
size: few
V: TRBV12-3/TRBV12-4

CDR3: CASSLTGPRERPNNEQFF
DNA: TGTGCCAGCAGTTTAACGGGTCCCCGGGAGAGGCCAAACAATGAGCAGTTCTTC
D: .
J: TRBJ2-1
size: few
V: TRBV27

CDR3: CASSLTPGLNEQFF
DNA: TGTGCCAGCAGCTTGACCCCGGGCCTCAATGAGCAGTTCTTC
D: .
J: TRBJ2-1
size: .
V: TRBV5-6

CDR3: CASSLEMSYEQYF
DNA: TGTGCCAGCAGCTTAGAAATGAGCTACGAGCAGTACTTC
D: .
J: TRBJ2-7
size: few
V: TRBV7-6

CDR3: CASSLMTGFRETQYF
DNA: TGTGCCAGCAGCTTAATGACAGGGTTCCGAGAGACCCAGTACTTC
D: TRBD1
J: TRBJ2-5
size: .
V: TRBV7-9

CDR3: CASSPGQGASPSTDTQYF
DNA: TGTGCCAGCTCACCGGGACAGGGGGCGTCCCCTAGCACAGATACGCAGTATTTT
D: TRBD1
J: TRBJ2-3
size: few
V: TRBV18

CDR3: CASRPGGQGPPYTEAFF
DNA: TGTGCCAGCAGGCCGGGAGGACAGGGGCCGCCCTACACTGAAGCTTTCTTT
D: TRBD1
J: TRBJ1-1
size: .
V: TRBV12-3/TRBV12-4

CDR3: CAWSFRGRTDTQYF
DNA: TGTGCCTGGAGTTTCAGGGGCCGCACAGATACGCAGTATTTT
D: .
J: TRBJ2-3
size: .
V: TRBV30

CDR3: CSASGTPNQPQHF
DNA: TGCAGTGCCAGCGGGACACCCAATCAGCCCCAGCATTTT
D: .
J: TRBJ1-5
size: .
V: TRBV20-1

CDR3: CASSPHAGGRTYEQYF
DNA: TGCGCCAGCAGCCCCCATGCTGGGGGCCGTACCTACGAGCAGTACTTC
D: .
J: TRBJ2-7
size: few
V: TRBV4-3

CDR3: CSAHLRDSYWNEQFF
DNA: TGCAGTGCTCACCTCCGGGACAGTTATTGGAATGAGCAGTTCTTC
D: TRBD1
J: TRBJ2-1
size: .
V: TRBV20-1